This T cell receptor beta chain was retrieved from a study of blood T cell repertoires in COVID-19. Study summary: Italy, Spain and the United States were the sources of the convalescent and acute COVID-19 samples. The cDNA or gDNA used as material had been derived from T cells, B-cell-depleted T cells, or PBMCs.

Germline V CDR1 and CDR2: SGHDT, YYEEEE. With 2 bases removed from V and 0 bases from J, the gap between germline ends came to 12 bases. This CDR3 is built from 15 residues. This clone was observed once. Per the original methods: Amplification of reference gene primers provided the estimated nucleated cell counts. Measured with immunoSEQ multiplex PCR; TCRdb has only the in-frame clones, and not every one. The V and J calls and clone size were taken over from that table, and D and trimming were inferred from the DNA. The sample records 540,000 or so clones, less than 90% being singletons. The chain combines TRBV5-6 with TRBJ2-7; D might be TRBD1 (6 bases). The receptor was derived from a woman aged 45-59 years with COVID-19, enrolled during active disease. Sequencing used peripheral blood. In DNA form, the CDR3 reads TGTGCCAGCAGCTTTAACACAGGGCTCTCCTACGAGCAGTACTTC. It yields the protein CASSFNTGLSYEQYF.